These 23 T cell receptor beta chains were sequenced from one sample in a study of cytomegalovirus exposure and HLA in healthy donors. TCRdb's copy holds only in-frame clones and misses some; the assay was immunoSEQ multiplex PCR. The table lists about 140,000 clones, roughly 90% of them singletons, with less than 3.5% in the top ten. The sequenced sample was PBMCs. The receptors were sampled from a man aged 18 to 35 in good health and CMV-seronegative.

J is TRBJ2-1 and V is TRBV28; tentative D call: TRBD2 (5 bases). V was trimmed by 5 bases and J by 9 bases, leaving 23 bases between them. The CDR3 has 16 residues. Germline V gene lookup returns CDR1 MDHEN and CDR2 SYDVKM. CDR3 nucleotide sequence: TGTGCCAGCAGTCCGCACCTACTAGGGAGTTGGGGTGAGCAGTTCTTC. It codes for CASSPHLLGSWGEQFF. Full variable domain (missing parts from reference TRBV28 and TRBJ2-1): DVKVTQSSRYLVKRTGEKVFLECVQDMDHENMFWYRQDPGLGLRLIYFSYDVKMKEKGDIPEGYSVSREKKERFSLILESASTNQTSMYLCASSPHLLGSWGEQFFGPGTRLTVL.

The rearrangement links TRBV2 to TRBJ2-5, with a tentative D call TRBD1 (7 bases). V was cut by 5 bases and J by 4 bases, with 14 bases left in between. From germline, CDR1 is SNHLY and CDR2 FYNNEI. The CDR3 is 14 residues long. CDR3 sequence (DNA): TGTGCCAGCAGTAACAGACAGGGAGGAGAGACCCAGTACTTC. Protein: CASSNRQGGETQYF.

This chain uses TRBV14 with TRBJ2-5; D gene unclear. V was shortened by 4 bases and J by 1 base, with 10 bases between the two germline ends. The CDR3 length is 14 residues. CDR1 and CDR2 from the germline V gene are SGHDN and FVKESK. CDR3 bases: TGTGCCAGCAGCCCCTCTCCCTTCCAAGAGACCCAGTACTTC. As protein: CASSPSPFQETQYF. The full variable domain, rest sourced from reference TRBV14 and TRBJ2-5, is EAGVTQFPSHSVIEKGQTVTLRCDPISGHDNLYWYRRVMGKEIKFLLHFVKESKQDESGMPNNRFLAERTGGTYSTLKVQPAELEDSGVYFCASSPSPFQETQYFGPGTRLLVL.

The chain combines TRBV5-1 with TRBJ2-1; a possible D gene is TRBD2 (6 bases). This CDR3 is 13 amino acids long. Germline V CDR1 and CDR2: SGHRS, YFSETQ. Trimming took 7 bases from V and 8 from J, leaving 16 bases between them. CDR3 protein: CASALIGGDEQFF. CDR3 nucleotide sequence: TGCGCCAGCGCCCTGATTGGAGGGGATGAGCAGTTCTTC.

Notes on this clone: Given the absence of the conserved phenylalanine or tryptophan at the CDR3 end, a read error is likely. The rearrangement links TRBV4-1 to TRBJ2-7, with TRBD2 matching 12 bases. There are 18 residues in the CDR3. In germline, CDR1 is MGHRA, CDR2 YSYEKL. Trimming at V came to 0 bases and at J to 4 bases, leaving 10 bases not matched to a gene. The CDR3 protein is CASSQDRLAGGVWYEQYL. CDR3 in DNA: TGCGCCAGCAGCCAAGATCGGCTAGCGGGAGGGGTTTGGTACGAGCAGTACCTC.

The V and J genes are TRBV15 and TRBJ1-2; D is undetermined. V lost 4 bases, J lost 7 bases, and 10 bases lay in between. Germline lookup yields CDR1 LNHNV and CDR2 YYDKDF (reference sequence). The CDR3 loop spans 12 amino acids. CDR3 DNA: TGTGCCACCAGCAACGGGTTCATTGGCTACACCTTC. It encodes CATSNGFIGYTF.

This chain uses TRBV7-2 with TRBJ2-1; 9 nucleotides align to TRBD2. The CDR3 totals 16 residues. CDR1 and CDR2 from the germline V gene are SGHTA and FQGNSA. Trimming at V came to 4 bases and at J to 4 bases, leaving 8 bases not matched to a gene. CDR3 protein: CASSSPAGGIYNEQFF. In nucleotides, the CDR3 is TGTGCCAGCAGCTCCCCAGCGGGAGGAATTTACAATGAGCAGTTCTTC. Full variable domain (rest looked up from reference TRBV7-2 and TRBJ2-1): GAGVSQSPSNKVTEKGKDVELRCDPISGHTALYWYRQSLGQGLEFLIYFQGNSAPDKSGLPSDRFSAERTGGSVSTLTIQRTQQEDSAVYLCASSSPAGGIYNEQFFGPGTRLTVL.

This chain connects TRBV25-1 to TRBJ1-6, with TRBD1 matching 8 bases. The CDR3 loop spans 12 amino acids. After removal of 2 bases from V and 16 bases from J, the junction contained 4 bases not matched to a gene. Germline loops: CDR1 MGHDK, CDR2 SYGVNS. CDR3 coding DNA: TGTGCCAGCAGTGAAAAGGGACAGGCTCTCCACTTT. It specifies CASSEKGQALHF.

J is TRBJ2-7 and V is TRBV7-9; TRBD2 might be the D (5 bases). The length of the CDR3 is 15 residues. The germline V gene has CDR1 SEHNR and CDR2 FQNEAQ (reference sequence). V dropped 1 base and J dropped 2 bases, with 12 bases sitting between them. The DNA for the CDR3 is TGTGCCAGCAGCTTAGTCACCGGGGTCCCCTACGAGCAGTACTTC. Translation gives CASSLVTGVPYEQYF.

V is TRBV30 and J is TRBJ2-7; D remains ambiguous. The V gene's germline CDR1 is GTSNPN and CDR2 SVGIG (reference sequence). V was cut by 1 base and J by 3 bases, with 19 bases left in between. This CDR3 spans 16 amino acids. The chain's CDR3 is CAWSEPNRDLSYEQYF. The DNA for the CDR3 is TGTGCCTGGAGTGAGCCAAACAGAGATCTTAGCTACGAGCAGTACTTC.

This chain connects TRBV15 to TRBJ2-7, with 10 nucleotides matching TRBD1. The germline V gene encodes CDR1 LNHNV and CDR2 YYDKDF (reference sequence). This CDR3 spans 15 amino acids. The trim removed 3 bases at V and 6 bases at J, leaving 8 bases unmatched. The CDR3 reads CATSRDRGFSGEQYF. In DNA form, the CDR3 reads TGTGCCACCAGCAGGGACAGGGGGTTCTCTGGCGAGCAGTACTTC.

The chain uses TRBV5-1 and TRBJ2-5; 9 positions match TRBD2. In germline, CDR1 is SGHRS, CDR2 YFSETQ. The CDR3 covers 16 residues. Losses at the gene ends were 4 bases for V and 1 base for J; bases not matched to a gene: 8. DNA for the CDR3: TGCGCCAGCAGCACCCCGAGCGGGGGGATCCAAGAGACCCAGTACTTC. This encodes CASSTPSGGIQETQYF.

The chain employs TRBV5-6 and TRBJ2-3, with TRBD2 identical over 11 bases. Germline V gene lookup returns CDR1 SGHDT and CDR2 YYEEEE. The CDR3 covers 17 residues. The junction had 11 bases not matched to a gene; V was cut back by 5 bases and J by 3 bases. Written as DNA, the CDR3 is TGTGCCAGCAGGAAGCCCGGACTAGCGGGCCCGACAGATACGCAGTATTTT. Its translation: CASRKPGLAGPTDTQYF.

With regard to this clone: Within the sample, other DNA sequences also encode this same CDR3. CDR3 region: CAWSVRLQETQYF. In DNA form, the CDR3 reads TGTGCCTGGAGTGTTAGACTCCAAGAGACCCAGTACTTC. V gene TRBV30 combines with J gene TRBJ2-5; no clear D. Per the germline V gene, CDR1 is GTSNPN and CDR2 is SVGIG (reference sequence). The V end was cut by 0 bases, the J end by 1 base, with 6 bases between. This CDR3 has 13 residues.

This sequence joins TRBV5-4 and TRBJ2-1, with TRBD2 identical over 8 bases. The CDR3 covers 15 residues. Trimming took 0 bases from V and 3 from J; bases not matched to a gene: 2. Germline V CDR1 and CDR2: SGHNT, YYREEE (reference sequence). CDR3: CASSLGRGDYNEQFF. CDR3 bases: TGTGCCAGCAGCTTGGGGCGGGGGGACTACAATGAGCAGTTCTTC.

Here the CDR3 DNA reads TGTGCCAGCAGTGAAGCGGAGAGGGCTCTAGATCAGCCCCAGCATTTT. Translation: CASSEAERALDQPQHF. The chain employs TRBV2 and TRBJ1-5; no clear D. Deletions cut 0 bases from V and 5 bases from J, with 14 bases between. The CDR3 runs to 16 residues. Germline CDR1 SNHLY, CDR2 FYNNEI.

The rearrangement joins TRBV6-6 to TRBJ1-1; 7 bases line up with TRBD1. Losses at the gene ends were 6 bases for V and 6 bases for J; bases not matched to a gene: 10. CDR1 MNHNY and CDR2 SVGAGI come from the germline V gene (reference sequence). The CDR3 is 14 residues long. The CDR3 coding sequence is TGTGCCAGCAGAAAAACGACAGGGTCTCCTGAAGCTTTCTTT. Protein: CASRKTTGSPEAFF.

The rearrangement links TRBV7-9 to TRBJ2-4, with 10 bases aligning to TRBD2. CDR3 size: 18 residues. Germline V gene data show CDR1 as SEHNR and CDR2 as FQNEAQ (reference sequence). After removal of 1 base from V and 6 bases from J, the junction contained 12 bases not matched to a gene. The CDR3 DNA is TGTGCCAGCAGCTTAGGTTCGTTAGCGGGAGGTCGGGGAAACATTCAGTACTTC. This sequence encodes CASSLGSLAGGRGNIQYF.

The chain links TRBV5-4 to TRBJ2-5; TRBD1 aligns across 11 bases. The CDR3 runs to 14 residues. Per the germline V gene, CDR1 is SGHNT and CDR2 is YYREEE (reference sequence). V lost 4 bases, J lost 4 bases, and 3 bases stayed unmatched. The CDR3 DNA follows: TGTGCCAGCAGCCGGGACAGGGGGGGAGAGACCCAGTACTTC. Translated, it gives CASSRDRGGETQYF. Drawing the rest from reference TRBV5-4 and TRBJ2-5, the complete variable domain is ETGVTQSPTHLIKTRGQQVTLRCSSQSGHNTVSWYQQALGQGPQFIFQYYREEENGRGNFPPRFSGLQFPNYSSELNVNALELDDSALYLCASSRDRGGETQYFGPGTRLLVL.

The J gene is TRBJ2-3, the V gene TRBV6-5, with TRBD2 as a possible D gene (6 bases). V was trimmed by 5 bases and J by 2 bases, leaving 14 bases between them. The germline CDR1 and CDR2 sequences are MNHEY and SVGAGI. The CDR3 loop spans 15 amino acids. The CDR3 protein is CASSTASAYTDTQYF. CDR3 sequence (DNA): TGTGCCAGCAGTACCGCTAGCGCCTACACAGATACGCAGTATTTT.

V and J are TRBV28 and TRBJ2-5; D may be TRBD2 (5 bases). This CDR3 is 17 amino acids long. The V and J ends lost 6 bases and 7 bases respectively, with 27 bases between them. Germline assignment: CDR1 MDHEN and CDR2 SYDVKM. CDR3 sequence: CASSRTPEARMRGTQYF. The DNA of the CDR3 is TGTGCCAGCAGCCGAACCCCGGAGGCCCGAATGAGAGGGACCCAGTACTTC.

In this sample, this clone turned up once. The V and J genes are TRBV5-1 and TRBJ2-1; 8 bases match TRBD2. Germline V gene data show CDR1 as SGHRS and CDR2 as YFSETQ. CDR3 length: 18 amino acids. Germline trimming cut 0 bases from V and 8 bases from J; bases unmatched to any gene: 16. CDR3 DNA: TGCGCCAGCAGCTTGGTCCCAGGGGATAGCGGGGCCCTTGATGAGCAGTTCTTC. Amino acids: CASSLVPGDSGALDEQFF.

The rearrangement uses TRBV9 and TRBJ2-7; 7 positions agree with TRBD2. Germline values: CDR1 SGDLS, CDR2 YYNGEE. Germline trimming cut 4 bases from V and 3 bases from J; bases unmatched to any gene: 4. This CDR3 spans 13 amino acids. CDR3 in DNA: TGTGCCAGCAGCAGGGGACTAAACTACGAGCAGTACTTC. Amino acid sequence: CASSRGLNYEQYF. Together with reference TRBV9 and TRBJ2-7, the CDR3 gives the full variable domain: DSGVTQTPKHLITATGQRVTLRCSPRSGDLSVYWYQQSLDQGLQFLIQYYNGEERAKGNILERFSAQQFPDLHSELNLSSLELGDSALYFCASSRGLNYEQYFGPGTRLTVT.